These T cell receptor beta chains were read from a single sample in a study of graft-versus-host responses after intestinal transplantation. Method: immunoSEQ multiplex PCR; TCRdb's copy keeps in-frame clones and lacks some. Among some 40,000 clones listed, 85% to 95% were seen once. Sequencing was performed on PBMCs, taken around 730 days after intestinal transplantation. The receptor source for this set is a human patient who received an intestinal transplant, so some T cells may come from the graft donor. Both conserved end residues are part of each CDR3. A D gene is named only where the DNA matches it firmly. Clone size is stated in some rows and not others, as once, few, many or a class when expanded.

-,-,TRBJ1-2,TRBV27,CASRFTRGGDSNYGYTF,TGTGCCAGCAGGTTCACACGGGGAGGGGATTCTAACTATGGCTACACCTTC
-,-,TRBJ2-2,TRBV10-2,CASNTYTGELFF,TGCGCCAGCAATACGTACACCGGGGAGCTGTTTTTT
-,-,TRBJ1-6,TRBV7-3,CASSPGGPNSPLHF,TGTGCCAGCAGCCCCGGCGGACCCAATTCACCCCTCCACTTT
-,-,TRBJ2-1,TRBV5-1,CASSLDPGLNNNEQFF,TGCGCCAGCAGCTTGGACCCGGGACTGAATAACAATGAGCAGTTCTTC
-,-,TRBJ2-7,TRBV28,CATCRTTGYEQYF,TGTGCCACCTGTCGCACGACAGGCTACGAGCAGTACTTC
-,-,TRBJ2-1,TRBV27,CASSDRYLYNEQFF,TGTGCCAGCAGCGACAGGTATTTATACAATGAGCAGTTCTTC
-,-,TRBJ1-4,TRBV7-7,CASSSLTGEKLFF,TGTGCCAGCAGCTCCCTGACGGGAGAAAAACTGTTTTTT
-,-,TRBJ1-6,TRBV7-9,CASSFGGNNSPLHF,TGTGCCAGCAGCTTTGGGGGTAATAATTCACCCCTCCACTTT
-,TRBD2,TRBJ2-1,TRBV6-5,CASRPSGVGYNEQFF,TGTGCCAGCAGACCTAGCGGGGTAGGTTACAATGAGCAGTTCTTC
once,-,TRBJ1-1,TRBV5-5,CASHPEFAEAFF,TGTGCCAGCCACCCGGAGTTCGCTGAAGCTTTCTTT
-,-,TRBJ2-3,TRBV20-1,CSARLVDTQYF,TGCAGTGCGAGACTAGTGGATACGCAGTATTTT
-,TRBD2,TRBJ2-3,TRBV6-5,CASSYSGTRGQYF,TGTGCCAGCAGTTATTCCGGGACTAGGGGACAGTATTTT
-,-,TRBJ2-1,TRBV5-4,CASSLGLGDEQFF,TGTGCCAGCAGCTTGGGACTGGGCGATGAGCAGTTCTTC
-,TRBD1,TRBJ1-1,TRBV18,CASSPDRVNFGTEAFF,TGTGCCAGCTCCCCAGACAGGGTCAATTTCGGCACTGAAGCTTTCTTT
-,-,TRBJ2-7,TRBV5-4,CASSLASLRLPSEQYF,TGTGCCAGCAGCTTGGCTAGCTTGAGGCTCCCTAGCGAGCAGTACTTC
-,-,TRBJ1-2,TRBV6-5,CASSYSSPQAVYGYTF,TGTGCCAGCAGTTACTCATCCCCACAGGCCGTCTATGGCTACACCTTC
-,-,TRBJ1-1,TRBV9,CASSARGSTEAFF,TGTGCCAGCAGCGCCCGGGGGAGCACTGAAGCTTTCTTT
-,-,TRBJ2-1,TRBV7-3,CASSQLVPEQFF,TGTGCCAGCAGCCAACTAGTCCCTGAGCAGTTCTTC
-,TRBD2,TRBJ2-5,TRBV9,CASSPYLSGVGETQYF,TGTGCCAGCAGCCCATATTTAAGCGGGGTTGGGGAGACCCAGTACTTC
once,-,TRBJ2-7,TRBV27,CASSWGPHYEQYF,TGTGCCAGCAGTTGGGGACCACACTACGAGCAGTACTTC
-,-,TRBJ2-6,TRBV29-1,CSVAGAGANVLTF,TGCAGCGTTGCGGGGGCTGGGGCCAACGTCCTGACTTTC
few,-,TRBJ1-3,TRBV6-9,CASSRDTGNTIYF,TGTGCCAGCAGCCGGGACACTGGAAACACCATATATTTT
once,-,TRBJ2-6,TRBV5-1,CASSSRVTVNSGANVLTF,TGCGCCAGCAGCTCCCGGGTAACAGTCAACTCTGGGGCCAACGTCCTGACTTTC
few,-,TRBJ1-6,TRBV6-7,CASTNTGNLTTPLHF,TGTGCCAGCACCAACACAGGGAACTTGACGACACCCCTCCACTTT
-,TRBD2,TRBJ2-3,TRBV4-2,CASSQGGGRTDTQYF,TGTGCCAGCAGCCAAGGGGGAGGGAGGACAGATACGCAGTATTTT
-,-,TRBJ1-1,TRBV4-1,CASSRQGTEAFF,TGCGCCAGCAGCCGGCAGGGCACTGAAGCTTTCTTT
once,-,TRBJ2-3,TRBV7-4,CASAFLATSTDTQYF,TGTGCCAGCGCCTTCCTAGCAACTAGCACAGATACGCAGTATTTT
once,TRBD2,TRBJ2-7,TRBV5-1,CASSSLAGGREQYF,TGCGCCAGCAGCTCCCTAGCGGGAGGTCGCGAGCAGTACTTC
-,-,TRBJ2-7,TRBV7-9,CASSIYDRIYEQYF,TGTGCCAGCAGCATATACGACAGAATTTACGAGCAGTACTTC
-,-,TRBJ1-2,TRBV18,CASSPPGRGTYGYTF,TGTGCCAGCTCACCTCCGGGTCGCGGAACATATGGCTACACCTTC
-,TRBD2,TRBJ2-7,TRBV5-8,CASSLAAGDEQYF,TGTGCCAGCAGCTTGGCCGCGGGAGACGAGCAGTACTTC
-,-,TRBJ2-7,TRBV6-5,CASSYSSRGPYEQYF,TGTGCCAGCAGTTACAGTTCCCGGGGACCCTACGAGCAGTACTTC
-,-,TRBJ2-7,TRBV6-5,CASSSVTGRGYEQYF,TGTGCCAGCAGTTCAGTGACAGGACGAGGGTACGAGCAGTACTTC
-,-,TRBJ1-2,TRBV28,CASSLSPAAGHYGYTF,TGTGCCAGCAGTTTATCCCCGGCGGCAGGACACTATGGCTACACCTTC
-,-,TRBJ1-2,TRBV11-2,CASSRDGQGYTF,TGTGCCAGCAGCCGGGACGGTCAAGGCTACACCTTC
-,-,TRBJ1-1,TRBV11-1,CASVEGPGNTEAFF,TGTGCCAGCGTTGAGGGACCGGGGAACACTGAAGCTTTCTTT